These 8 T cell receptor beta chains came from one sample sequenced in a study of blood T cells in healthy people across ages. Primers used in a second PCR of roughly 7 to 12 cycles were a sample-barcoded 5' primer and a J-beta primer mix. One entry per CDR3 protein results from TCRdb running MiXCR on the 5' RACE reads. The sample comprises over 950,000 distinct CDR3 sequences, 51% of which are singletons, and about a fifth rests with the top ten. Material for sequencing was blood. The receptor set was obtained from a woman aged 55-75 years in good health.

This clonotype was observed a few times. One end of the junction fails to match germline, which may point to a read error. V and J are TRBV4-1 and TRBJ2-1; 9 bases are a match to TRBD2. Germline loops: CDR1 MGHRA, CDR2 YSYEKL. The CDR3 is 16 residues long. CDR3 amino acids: CASSPLSGSSYNEQFF. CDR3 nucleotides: TGTGCCAGCAGTCCCCTTAGCGGGAGCTCCTACAATGAGCAGTTCTTC.

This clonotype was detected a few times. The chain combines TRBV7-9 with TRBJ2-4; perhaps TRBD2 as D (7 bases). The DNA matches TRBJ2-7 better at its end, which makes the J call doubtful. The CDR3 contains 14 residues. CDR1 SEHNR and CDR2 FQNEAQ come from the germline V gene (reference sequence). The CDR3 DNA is TGTGCCAGCAGCACAGGGACTACTCAAATCGAGCAGTACTTC. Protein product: CASSTGTTQIEQYF.

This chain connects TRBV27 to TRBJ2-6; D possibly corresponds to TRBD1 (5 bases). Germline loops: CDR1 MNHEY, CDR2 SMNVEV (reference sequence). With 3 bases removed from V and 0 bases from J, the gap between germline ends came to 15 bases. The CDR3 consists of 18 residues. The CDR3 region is CASSFRALTLSGANVLTF. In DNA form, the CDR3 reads TGTGCCAGCAGTTTCAGGGCCTTGACTCTCTCTGGGGCCAACGTCCTGACTTTC.

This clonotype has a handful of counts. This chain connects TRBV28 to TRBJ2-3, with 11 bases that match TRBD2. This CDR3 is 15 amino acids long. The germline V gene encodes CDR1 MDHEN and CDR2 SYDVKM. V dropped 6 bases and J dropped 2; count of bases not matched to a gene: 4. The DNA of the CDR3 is TGTGCCAGCAGCCAGACTAGCGGGATCACAGATACGCAGTATTTT. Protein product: CASSQTSGITDTQYF.

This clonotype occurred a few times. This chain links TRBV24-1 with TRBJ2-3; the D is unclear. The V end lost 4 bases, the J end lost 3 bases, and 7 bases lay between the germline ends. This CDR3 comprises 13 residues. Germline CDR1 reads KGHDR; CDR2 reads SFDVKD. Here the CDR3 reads CATSERATDTQYF. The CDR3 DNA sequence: TGTGCCACCAGTGAGCGAGCGACAGATACGCAGTATTTT.

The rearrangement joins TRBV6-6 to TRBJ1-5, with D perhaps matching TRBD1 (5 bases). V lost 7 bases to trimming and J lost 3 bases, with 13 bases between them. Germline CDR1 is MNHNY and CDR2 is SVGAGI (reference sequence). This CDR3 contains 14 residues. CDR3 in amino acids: CASTSEGYNQPQHF. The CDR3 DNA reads TGTGCCAGCACCTCAGAGGGGTACAATCAGCCCCAGCATTTT.

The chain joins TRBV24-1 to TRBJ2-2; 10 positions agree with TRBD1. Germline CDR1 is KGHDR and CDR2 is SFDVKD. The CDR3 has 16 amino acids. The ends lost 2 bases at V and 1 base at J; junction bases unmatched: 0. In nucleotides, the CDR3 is TGTGCCACCAGTGATTGGACAGGGGGGAACACCGGGGAGCTGTTTTTT. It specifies CATSDWTGGNTGELFF.

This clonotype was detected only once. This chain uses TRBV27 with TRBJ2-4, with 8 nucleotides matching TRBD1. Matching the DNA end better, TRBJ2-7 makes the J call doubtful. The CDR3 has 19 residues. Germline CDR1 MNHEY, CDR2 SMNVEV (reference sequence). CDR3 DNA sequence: TGTGCCAGCAGTTTTAGCGACCCTTCGGACAGGGCTCTTGGCTACGAGCAGTACTTC. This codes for CASSFSDPSDRALGYEQYF.